The 30 T cell receptor beta chains presented below share a single source sample, sequenced in a study of shared clonotypes between healthy human individuals. Produced via immunoSEQ multiplex PCR; TCRdb's table is partial and in-frame only. The table has more than 1.2 million clones, roughly 98.5% seen once; the top ten hold 0.36%. The specimen was naive CD4+ T cells sorted from blood. Subset specified: CD45RA+ positively selected. Every receptor here comes from a man aged 30 to 45 in good health.

The V call is TRBV7-8, the J call TRBJ2-1; 9 bases fit TRBD2. V was pared by 2 bases and J by 1 base, with 0 bases of the junction left unmatched. CDR1 SGHVS and CDR2 FQNEAQ come from the germline V gene. The CDR3 runs 15 residues. The CDR3 is CASSLLAGSYNEQFF. The CDR3 DNA sequence: TGTGCCAGCAGCTTACTAGCGGGATCCTACAATGAGCAGTTCTTC.

The rearrangement joins TRBV28 to TRBJ1-1; D is unclear. CDR1 is MDHEN, CDR2 SYDVKM, per germline. Trimming removed 6 bases from V and 3 bases from J, with 14 bases in between. CDR3 length: 14 residues. CDR3 coding DNA: TGTGCCAGCAGGCTAAGCAGGATCCACACTGAAGCTTTCTTT. Protein: CASRLSRIHTEAFF.

The rearrangement joins TRBV2 to TRBJ1-5; no definite D call. CDR1 and CDR2 (germline): SNHLY, FYNNEI. The germline V and J ends were trimmed by 6 bases and 1 base, with 13 bases remaining between them. CDR3 length: 15 residues. CDR3 sequence reads: CASRGGPGSNQPQHF. The CDR3 region has the DNA TGTGCCAGCAGAGGAGGACCGGGGAGCAATCAGCCCCAGCATTTT. Looking up the rest from reference TRBV2 and TRBJ1-5 gives the full variable domain: EPEVTQTPSHQVTQMGQEVILRCVPISNHLYFYWYRQILGQKVEFLVSFYNNEISEKSEIFDDQFSVERPDGSNFTLKIRSTKLEDSAMYFCASRGGPGSNQPQHFGDGTRLSIL.

The chain has TRBV28 and TRBJ1-5; D is unclear. Per germline, CDR1 MDHEN and CDR2 SYDVKM. The CDR3 is made up of 12 amino acids. The V end lost 9 bases, the J end lost 4 bases, and 10 bases lay between the germline ends. CDR3 residues: CASRLGNQPQHF. For the CDR3, the DNA is TGTGCCAGTAGACTAGGGAATCAGCCCCAGCATTTT.

The rearrangement joins TRBV5-1 to TRBJ2-2; the match to TRBD2 covers 9 bases. The CDR3 consists of 16 residues. V shed 2 bases, J shed 1 base, and the junction held 3 bases outside the gene matches. The germline CDR1 and CDR2 sequences are SGHRS and YFSETQ. Written as DNA, the CDR3 is TGCGCCAGCAGCTTTCAACTAGCGGGGAACACCGGGGAGCTGTTTTTT. Amino acid sequence: CASSFQLAGNTGELFF.

The V gene is TRBV7-9, the J gene TRBJ1-2; 9 bases map to TRBD1. The CDR3 extends over 15 amino acids. Germline-derived CDR1 and CDR2 are SEHNR and FQNEAQ (reference sequence). V dropped 5 bases and J dropped 2; count of bases not matched to a gene: 6. CDR3 in amino acids: CASSEPGTGNYGYTF. The CDR3 DNA follows: TGTGCCAGCAGCGAACCAGGGACAGGGAACTATGGCTACACCTTC.

This rearrangement joins TRBV11-2 to TRBJ2-3; 8 bases fit TRBD1. The CDR3 extends over 15 amino acids. The junction had 2 bases not matched to a gene; V was cut back by 1 base and J by 2 bases. Germline V gene lookup returns CDR1 SGHAT and CDR2 FQNNGV. CDR3 in DNA: TGTGCCAGCAGCTTAGGGGACAGGTCCACAGATACGCAGTATTTT. Its translation is CASSLGDRSTDTQYF.

The rearrangement joins TRBV18 to TRBJ1-1; 7 bases are shared with TRBD1. In germline, CDR1 is KGHSH, CDR2 LQKENI. With V trimmed by 0 bases and J by 5 bases, 6 bases remained unmatched. CDR3 length equals 15 residues. CDR3 sequence reads: CASSPPTGAATEAFF. For the CDR3, the DNA is TGTGCCAGCTCACCACCCACAGGGGCGGCGACTGAAGCTTTCTTT.

This chain joins TRBV5-4 and TRBJ2-3; a possible D gene is TRBD2 (5 bases). This CDR3 has 16 amino acids. The V gene lost 2 bases and the J gene lost 0 bases, with 13 bases spanning the gap. Germline V CDR1 and CDR2: SGHNT, YYREEE (reference sequence). The DNA of the CDR3 is TGTGCCAGCAGCTTCCCTGGAAGGACTAGCACAGATACGCAGTATTTT. Protein sequence: CASSFPGRTSTDTQYF.

The V call is TRBV12-5, the J call TRBJ2-7; the match to TRBD1 covers 7 bases. In germline, CDR1 is LGHNT, CDR2 FRNRAP. Losses at the gene ends were 7 bases for V and 6 bases for J; bases not matched to a gene: 9. This CDR3 has 13 amino acids. The CDR3 DNA reads TGTGCTAGTGCTCTCACCGGGACAGCCGAGCAGTACTTC. Protein product: CASALTGTAEQYF.

The V call is TRBV12-5, the J call TRBJ2-1, with 10 bases identical to TRBD2. The CDR3 covers 16 residues. V was pared by 1 base and J by 6 bases, with 6 bases of the junction left unmatched. Germline CDR1 is LGHNT and CDR2 is FRNRAP. The CDR3 spells CASGLGTSGILNEQFF. DNA for the CDR3: TGTGCTAGTGGTTTGGGGACTAGCGGTATACTCAATGAGCAGTTCTTC.

The chain has TRBV28 and TRBJ2-7; D unresolved. The CDR3 runs 11 residues. CDR1 and CDR2 (germline): MDHEN, SYDVKM. Trimming removed 6 bases from V and 4 bases from J, with 7 bases in between. The CDR3 nucleotides read TGTGCCAGCAGGGTAGAATACGAGCAGTACTTC. Encoded protein: CASRVEYEQYF.

The chain has TRBV11-2 and TRBJ1-2; D call uncertain. This CDR3 spans 13 amino acids. Trimming cost V 2 bases and J 2 bases, with 6 bases left between them. In germline, CDR1 is SGHAT, CDR2 FQNNGV. Here the CDR3 reads CASSLKRNYGYTF. The CDR3 nucleotides are TGTGCCAGCAGCTTAAAACGGAACTATGGCTACACCTTC.

The CDR3 DNA sequence: TGTGCCAGCAGCGTTCTACAGGGGCGGGCTGAGCAGTTCTTC. Its protein product is CASSVLQGRAEQFF. The chain is built from TRBV9 and TRBJ2-1, with 7 nucleotides matching TRBD1. There are 14 residues in the CDR3. J lost 9 bases, V lost 2 bases, and 8 bases had no gene match. Germline-derived CDR1 and CDR2 are SGDLS and YYNGEE.

This chain uses TRBV9 with TRBJ2-1; TRBD2 matches at 11 bases. This CDR3 spans 20 amino acids. V lost 4 bases to trimming and J lost 1 base; unmatched junction nucleotides: 16. CDR1 and CDR2 (germline): SGDLS, YYNGEE. The CDR3 is CASSLDGRGTSGGSYNEQFF. The CDR3 DNA follows: TGTGCCAGCAGCTTAGACGGGAGAGGAACTAGCGGGGGATCCTACAATGAGCAGTTCTTC.

The chain combines TRBV7-9 with TRBJ1-2, with 8 bases that match TRBD1. Germline V gene lookup returns CDR1 SEHNR and CDR2 FQNEAQ (reference sequence). The CDR3 contains 16 residues. V lost 4 bases and J lost 4; bases outside the gene matches: 11. This CDR3 reads CASSSRDHGTGYGYTF. CDR3 sequence (DNA): TGTGCCAGCAGCTCGAGAGACCATGGGACAGGCTATGGCTACACCTTC.

J is TRBJ2-7 and V is TRBV10-1, with D possibly matching TRBD2 (5 bases). Trimming took off 4 bases at V and 2 bases at J, with 12 bases between the two ends. CDR1 and CDR2 from the germline V gene are WNHNN and SYGVQD (reference sequence). This CDR3 region has 14 residues. The CDR3, as DNA: TGCGCCAGCAGTGGGACTGCCGTGCCCTACGAGCAGTACTTC. This codes for CASSGTAVPYEQYF.

This chain uses TRBV18 with TRBJ2-2; 11 bases are shared with TRBD1. Germline CDR1 is KGHSH and CDR2 is LQKENI. The V segment lost 3 bases and the J segment 3 bases; nucleotides outside the gene matches: 9. The CDR3 runs 18 residues. The CDR3 DNA follows: TGTGCCAGCTCACCCTGGACAGGGGGCGACGAGGACACCGGGGAGCTGTTTTTT. Translation gives CASSPWTGGDEDTGELFF.

The chain uses TRBV5-1 and TRBJ2-4, with D uncertain. CDR3 length: 13 amino acids. Germline CDR1 and CDR2: SGHRS and YFSETQ. V shed 0 bases and J shed 6 bases, with 7 bases lying between them. CDR3 DNA: TGCGCCAGCAGCTTGGATCTACCAAACATTCAGTACTTC. This gives the protein CASSLDLPNIQYF.

This chain connects TRBV18 to TRBJ2-1, with 10 bases lining up with TRBD2. The CDR3 runs 16 residues. The germline CDR1 and CDR2 sequences are KGHSH and LQKENI. The V and J ends lost 0 bases and 6 bases, in that order; junction bases with no gene match: 5. This CDR3 is CASSPPGGLARNEQFF. DNA of the CDR3: TGTGCCAGCTCACCACCCGGGGGACTAGCGCGCAATGAGCAGTTCTTC. Combining the CDR3 with reference TRBV18 and TRBJ2-1 gives the whole variable domain NAGVMQNPRHLVRRRGQEARLRCSPMKGHSHVYWYRQLPEEGLKFMVYLQKENIIDESGMPKERFSAEFPKEGPSILRIQQVVRGDSAAYFCASSPPGGLARNEQFFGPGTRLTVL.

J is TRBJ2-7 and V is TRBV18, with no clear D. V gave up 2 bases and J gave up 4 bases, with 9 bases separating them. Germline CDR1 KGHSH, CDR2 LQKENI. This CDR3 spans 13 amino acids. As DNA, the CDR3 is TGTGCCAGCTCACCATCTAGTCCTTACGAGCAGTACTTC. Its translation: CASSPSSPYEQYF.

As concerns this clone: Other nucleotide sequences from this sample produce the same CDR3. This chain connects TRBV27 to TRBJ1-4; D possibly corresponds to TRBD1 (6 bases). The germline V and J ends were trimmed by 2 bases and 7 bases, with 11 bases remaining between them. The CDR3 has 14 residues. Germline assignment: CDR1 MNHEY and CDR2 SMNVEV (reference sequence). CDR3 DNA sequence: TGTGCCAGCAGTTTACTAGGGGGGGGTGAAAAACTGTTTTTT. Its protein is CASSLLGGGEKLFF.

The chain is built from TRBV6-1 and TRBJ1-1, with D hard to call. The germline V gene has CDR1 MNHNS and CDR2 SASEGT. The V end lost 2 bases, the J end lost 2 bases, and 9 bases lay between the germline ends. This CDR3 has 14 amino acids. The CDR3 DNA is TGTGCCAGCAGTGAAAAGACGGCCAACACTGAAGCTTTCTTT. Amino acid sequence: CASSEKTANTEAFF.

The V call is TRBV19, the J call TRBJ2-3; 10 bases fit TRBD2. Germline V gene data show CDR1 as LNHDA and CDR2 as SQIVND (reference sequence). With V trimmed by 2 bases and J by 0 bases, 8 bases remained unmatched. The length of the CDR3 is 18 residues. CDR3 sequence: CASSIISGRASSTDTQYF. The CDR3 DNA is TGTGCCAGTAGTATAATAAGCGGGAGGGCTTCCAGCACAGATACGCAGTATTTT. The full variable domain, in which reference TRBV19 and TRBJ2-3 provide the parts outside the CDR3, is DGGITQSPKYLFRKEGQNVTLSCEQNLNHDAMYWYRQDPGQGLRLIYYSQIVNDFQKGDIAEGYSVSREKKESFPLTVTSAQKNPTAFYLCASSIISGRASSTDTQYFGPGTRLTVL.

V usage is TRBV5-5 and J usage is TRBJ1-4, with D tentatively TRBD1 (6 bases). This CDR3 has 14 amino acids. The germline V and J ends were trimmed by 3 bases and 2 bases, with 8 bases remaining between them. In germline, CDR1 is SGHKS, CDR2 YYEKEE (reference sequence). The CDR3 region has the DNA TGTGCCAGCAGCTATCAGGGGACTAATGAAAAACTGTTTTTT. Translation gives CASSYQGTNEKLFF. Full variable domain (remainder filled in from reference TRBV5-5 and TRBJ1-4): DAGVTQSPTHLIKTRGQQVTLRCSPISGHKSVSWYQQVLGQGPQFIFQYYEKEERGRGNFPDRFSARQFPNYSSELNVNALLLGDSALYLCASSYQGTNEKLFFGSGTQLSVL.

The chain's CDR3 is CASSKTSGQGGTEAFF. DNA for the CDR3: TGTGCCAGCAGCAAGACGTCCGGACAGGGAGGGACTGAAGCTTTCTTT. This sequence joins TRBV11-2 and TRBJ1-1; 8 bases map to TRBD1. The CDR3 spans 16 residues. Germline V gene data show CDR1 as SGHAT and CDR2 as FQNNGV. Trimming took 5 bases from V and 5 from J; bases not matched to a gene: 13. Full variable domain (remainder filled in from reference TRBV11-2 and TRBJ1-1): EAGVAQSPRYKIIEKRQSVAFWCNPISGHATLYWYQQILGQGPKLLIQFQNNGVVDDSQLPKDRFSAERLKGVDSTLKIQPAKLEDSAVYLCASSKTSGQGGTEAFFGQGTRLTVV.

The chain joins TRBV19 to TRBJ2-6, with a weak D call TRBD1 (7 bases). Trimming stripped 7 bases from V and 0 bases from J, with 13 bases between. The CDR3 is 16 amino acids. The germline V gene encodes CDR1 LNHDA and CDR2 SQIVND (reference sequence). The DNA for the CDR3 is TGTGCCAGTACCCAGGGGGGTCCCTCTGGGGCCAACGTCCTGACTTTC. Its translation: CASTQGGPSGANVLTF.

The chain is built from TRBV7-9 and TRBJ2-7; D not certain. From germline, CDR1 is SEHNR and CDR2 FQNEAQ (reference sequence). Trimming stripped 5 bases from V and 2 bases from J, with 7 bases between. The CDR3 is 12 residues long. CDR3 protein: CASSPSTYEQYF. The CDR3 coding sequence is TGTGCCAGCAGCCCCTCAACCTACGAGCAGTACTTC.

This chain links TRBV9 with TRBJ2-7, with D maybe TRBD2 (5 bases). V lost 4 bases and J lost 7, with 15 bases in between. The CDR3 runs 13 residues. Germline CDR1 and CDR2: SGDLS and YYNGEE. CDR3 loop: CASSRGSLGEQYF. For the CDR3, the DNA is TGTGCCAGCAGCCGCGGGTCCCTGGGGGAGCAGTACTTC. Looking up the rest from reference TRBV9 and TRBJ2-7 gives the full variable domain: DSGVTQTPKHLITATGQRVTLRCSPRSGDLSVYWYQQSLDQGLQFLIQYYNGEERAKGNILERFSAQQFPDLHSELNLSSLELGDSALYFCASSRGSLGEQYFGPGTRLTVT.

This chain joins TRBV5-1 and TRBJ2-3, with TRBD1 identical over 9 bases. This CDR3 region has 14 residues. CDR1 is SGHRS and CDR2 is YFSETQ in the germline V gene. V trimming: 4 bases; J trimming: 1 base; junction bases outside the gene matches: 1. Here the CDR3 DNA reads TGCGCCAGCAGCAGGACAGGGGGCACAGATACGCAGTATTTT. Translation: CASSRTGGTDTQYF.